This TCR beta chain originates from a study of T cells in localized non-small cell lung cancer. Assay: immunoSEQ multiplex PCR; the TCRdb copy retains only in-frame clones and omits some. The table has 13,000 to 15,000 clones, approximately 89% seen once. Losses at the gene ends were 6 bases for V and 5 bases for J; bases not matched to a gene: 12. Germline V CDR1 and CDR2: MNHEY, SVGAGI. The CDR3 contains 15 residues. Regarding the study as a whole: The tumor had only one region sequenced, so heterogeneity remains possible. Higher blood T cell density went with longer overall survival.

Regarding this clone: Its cognate antigen is unknown.

The chain has TRBV6-5 and TRBJ1-2, with 7 bases aligning to TRBD1. The receptor was derived from a man between 40 and 75 years old with stage III lung adenocarcinoma. Source: peripheral blood mononuclear cells, taken before any cancer treatment. The CDR3 region is CASRPQGFRKYGYTF. The CDR3 DNA reads as TGTGCCAGCAGACCACAGGGGTTCCGGAAATATGGCTACACCTTC.